Listed here are 8 T cell receptor beta chains from one sample, sequenced in a study of vaccination effects on CD4 cells after COVID-19. The antigens these receptors bind are not known. The protocol was immunoSEQ multiplex PCR, while the TCRdb copy is restricted to in-frame clones and leaves out a portion. The sample records 45,000 to 50,000 clones, around 76% being singletons. Having been cultured for ten to eleven days, the cells underwent CD4+ T cell isolation. Specimen: CD4+ T cells from PBMCs cultured without peptide, collected before COVID-19 vaccination. The receptors originated from a human donor who had a prior SARS-CoV-2 infection.

The V call is TRBV5-1, the J call TRBJ2-2; D gene ambiguous. Germline V gene data show CDR1 as SGHRS and CDR2 as YFSETQ. The CDR3 is 15 amino acids. V gave up 4 bases and J gave up 1 base, with 11 bases separating them. The CDR3 DNA reads as TGCGCCAGCAGCCTAGACTGGATGAACACCGGGGAGCTGTTTTTT. Translation gives CASSLDWMNTGELFF.

This clone turned up a few times. The chain is built from TRBV6-5 and TRBJ1-3; D is undetermined. Trimming removed 8 bases from V and 1 base from J, with 12 bases in between. Germline V gene sequence: CDR1 MNHEY, CDR2 SVGAGI. The CDR3 sequence is 14 residues long. CDR3 loop: CASVARSSGNTIYF. In nucleotides, the CDR3 is TGTGCCAGCGTAGCCAGATCATCTGGAAACACCATATATTTT.

This clone came up once. The V call is TRBV4-3, the J call TRBJ2-2; TRBD1 is a possible D gene (6 bases). Per germline, CDR1 LGHNA and CDR2 YSLEER. The CDR3 extends over 16 amino acids. V lost 2 bases and J 7 bases, leaving 17 bases between the germline ends. The CDR3 DNA is TGCGCCAGCAGCCAAAATTACAGGGATTACGGCGGGGAGCTGTTTTTT. It encodes CASSQNYRDYGGELFF.

In its sample, this clone was seen a few times. The genes are TRBV5-4 and TRBJ1-2; D gene unclear. The germline V and J ends were trimmed by 3 bases and 4 bases, with 13 bases remaining between them. The CDR3 is 14 residues long. Germline CDR1 reads SGHNT; CDR2 reads YYREEE (reference sequence). The CDR3 here is CASSSAFALYGYTF. The CDR3 coding sequence is TGTGCCAGCAGCTCAGCTTTCGCCCTCTATGGCTACACCTTC.

The chain has TRBV7-8 and TRBJ2-1, with 12 bases matching TRBD2. The CDR3 runs to 18 residues. CDR1 is SGHVS and CDR2 is FQNEAQ in the germline V gene. The V segment lost 1 base and the J segment 8 bases; nucleotides outside the gene matches: 12. The CDR3 nucleotides are TGTGCCAGCAGCTTAGTAATCCTGACTAGCGGGAGCGTCTATGAGCAGTTCTTC. It codes for CASSLVILTSGSVYEQFF. Supplemented by reference TRBV7-8 and TRBJ2-1, the full variable domain reads GAGVSQSPRYKVAKRGQDVALRCDPISGHVSLFWYQQALGQGPEFLTYFQNEAQLDKSGLPSDRFFAERPEGSVSTLKIQRTQQEDSAVYLCASSLVILTSGSVYEQFFGPGTRLTVL.

V usage is TRBV6-2 or TRBV6-3 and J usage is TRBJ2-7, with TRBD1 matching 9 bases. The V gene's germline CDR1 is MNHEY and CDR2 SVGEGT. With V trimmed by 5 bases and J by 4 bases, 0 bases remained unmatched. The CDR3 runs 12 residues. This chain's CDR3 is CASSDRGYEQYF. The CDR3 DNA follows: TGTGCCAGCAGTGACAGGGGGTACGAGCAGTACTTC.

The chain employs TRBV3-1 (or the pseudogene TRBV3-2) and TRBJ1-1; D not certain. Germline assignment: CDR1 LGHDT and CDR2 YNNKEL (reference sequence). With 0 bases removed from V and 3 bases from J, the gap between germline ends came to 11 bases. The CDR3 extends over 15 amino acids. CDR3 DNA: TGTGCCAGCAGCCAAGAGGCAGGTATTTACACTGAAGCTTTCTTT. Translated: CASSQEAGIYTEAFF.

The V and J genes are TRBV7-9 and TRBJ2-7; 8 bases line up with TRBD1. The CDR3 runs 13 residues. Germline CDR1 SEHNR, CDR2 FQNEAQ (reference sequence). V was clipped by 5 bases and J by 5 bases; unmatched bases: 5. The CDR3 reads CASSLGQVDEQYF. DNA for the CDR3: TGTGCCAGCAGCCTGGGACAGGTGGACGAGCAGTACTTC.